This T cell receptor (beta chain) was obtained from a study of beta chain features in type 1 diabetes. Overall study: Patients shared similar age, gender and cell yields with healthy donors. Whole-study findings and limits: Moderate yet significant TCRB CDR3 shortening was seen in Type 1 diabetes patients in all four CD4+ subsets. Patients' naive, central memory and Treg TCRB repertoires seemed closer to one another than those of healthy donors.

With regard to this clone: Its antigen is unidentified.

Staining for CD45RO/CCR7/CD25/CD127/CD95/CD27 allowed sorting of CD4+ naive, central memory, regulatory and stem cell-like memory cells. In all sorted populations, purity surpassed 98%. Investigators reverse transcribed all isolated RNA, so they sequenced expressed TCRB transcripts. Profiled with immunoSEQ multiplex PCR; TCRdb holds only in-frame clones, not every one. There are more than 250,000 clones in the sample; 14% to 15% occur only once, and approximately 0.015% lies in the top ten. In germline, CDR1 is SGHNT, CDR2 YENEEA. J gave up 0 bases and V 1 base, and 5 bases lay outside the gene matches. This CDR3 has 17 residues.

The rearrangement links TRBV11-3 to TRBJ2-3; 9 bases fit TRBD1. The sample consisted of naive CD4+ T cells from blood. This receptor was taken from a man in his late teens or twenties with type 1 diabetes. Here the CDR3 reads CASSLGTGGRSTDTQYF. The CDR3 DNA sequence: TGTGCCAGCAGCTTAGGAACAGGGGGCAGGAGCACAGATACGCAGTATTTT.